The clone carrying this T cell receptor (beta chain) was seen more than once but under ten times. TCRdb keeps only in-frame clones here, not all; method: immunoSEQ multiplex PCR. The sample holds about 150,000 clones, approximately 86% seen once. This sample was included in a study of blood T cell repertoires in COVID-19. The CDR3 is made up of 14 amino acids. CDR1 is MNHEY, CDR2 SVGEGT, per germline. V shed 6 bases and J 6 bases; nucleotides not matched to a gene: 8. Living in roughly 25 US areas, the participants were between roughly 18 and 89 years of age. Participants classified as exposed had met a COVID-19 case within 2 weeks before study entry.

Sequencing was done on a sample of PBMCs or T cells enriched from blood (not recorded which). This receptor was taken from a woman aged 40 to 55 who had been exposed to COVID-19. The rearrangement links TRBV6-2 or TRBV6-3 to TRBJ1-2; 9 nucleotides align to TRBD1. CDR3 protein: CASSGTGRFDGYTF. The DNA for the CDR3 is TGTGCCAGCAGCGGGACAGGGAGGTTTGATGGCTACACCTTC.